The source of this T cell receptor (beta chain) is a study of neurological immune-mediated disorders. The overall study: A relapsing-remitting course was seen in about 90% of the roughly 35 multiple sclerosis patients and a secondary progressive course in 3. The study's findings and limits: None of the CDR3 amino acid sequences of expanded clones recurred across subjects, suggesting private repertoires in all groups. One related-CDR3 cluster, found by phylogenetic grouping, held repertoires of 18 of 34 multiple sclerosis patients and is a possible signature.

This clonotype was observed at least ten times. As yet, its antigen is unknown. Template-switch 5'RACE cDNA synthesis added a 10-nucleotide unique molecular identifier. TCRdb analysed the 5' RACE reads with MiXCR anew, one entry per CDR3 protein. The sample yields 100,000 to 150,000 distinct CDR3 sequences, about 3.4% seen once. V lost 0 bases, J lost 0 bases, and 18 bases lay in between. The CDR3 is made up of 17 amino acids. Germline CDR1 and CDR2: DFQATT and SNEGSKA (reference sequence). The TCR was taken from a woman aged 25 to 39 with multiple sclerosis. Input material: PBMCs. The chain joins TRBV20-1 to TRBJ2-7; D unclear. Written as DNA, the CDR3 is TGCAGTGCTAGAGATTATGTAAGTCCCGAAGGCTCCTACGAGCAGTACTTC. Encoded protein: CSARDYVSPEGSYEQYF.